This entry concerns a single TCR beta chain. What it recognizes is unknown. This sample is drawn from a study of OX40 agonist ivuxolimab in advanced cancers. The overall study: Partial responses were achieved by three patients: one hepatocellular carcinoma, two cutaneous melanoma.

This CDR3 comprises 15 residues. Trimming removed 4 bases from V and 8 bases from J; junction bases left unmatched: 9. Germline V gives CDR1 SGDLS, CDR2 YYNGEE. Here immunoSEQ multiplex PCR was the method, and the copy in TCRdb shows in-frame clones only, minus some. The table includes 48,000 or so clones, 80% to 95% detected once. Study-level results: At 0.1 to 3.0 mg/kg, clonal expansion of CD4+ and CD8+ blood T cells had occurred by week 6.

The source material was CD4+ or CD8+ T cells sorted from blood, sampled in a trial of the OX40 agonist ivuxolimab. V gene TRBV9 combines with J gene TRBJ1-4; 9 bases line up with TRBD1. This receptor was taken from an adult with an advanced solid tumor such as melanoma, head and neck, liver or kidney cancer. CDR3 region: CASSPEGQGGEKLFF. The CDR3 nucleotides are TGTGCCAGCAGCCCAGAGGGACAGGGAGGCGAAAAACTGTTTTTT.